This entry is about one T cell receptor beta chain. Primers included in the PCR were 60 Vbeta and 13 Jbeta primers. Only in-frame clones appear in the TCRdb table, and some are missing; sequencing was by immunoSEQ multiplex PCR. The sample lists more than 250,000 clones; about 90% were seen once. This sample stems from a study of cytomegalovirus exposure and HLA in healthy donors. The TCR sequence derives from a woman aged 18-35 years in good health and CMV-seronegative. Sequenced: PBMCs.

CDR3 in amino acids: CASSLTSNGQGAGANVLTF. The DNA for the CDR3 is TGCGCCAGCAGCTTGACTTCCAACGGACAGGGGGCTGGGGCCAACGTCCTGACTTTC. The rearrangement links TRBV5-1 to TRBJ2-6; 10 nucleotides align to TRBD1. Germline loops: CDR1 SGHRS, CDR2 YFSETQ. V was clipped by 1 base and J by 2 bases; unmatched bases: 9. The CDR3 sequence is 19 residues long.